The rows below give T cell receptor beta chains drawn from one sample of a study of Ad26.COV2.S vaccination and SARS-CoV-2 variants. Produced via immunoSEQ multiplex PCR; TCRdb's table is partial and in-frame only. The table has about 350,000 clones, about 88% seen once. The input for sequencing was peripheral blood, taken in a trial of Ad26.COV2.S vaccine versus placebo. The source is a person between 18 and 59 years old who received the Ad26.COV2.S COVID-19 vaccine or a placebo. Both conserved end residues are part of each CDR3. The D gene is left open where the match is weak. Size is stated for part of the rows, as once, few or many counts, or as a class when the clone is expanded.

d_gene,j_gene,v_gene,abundance,CDR3nt,CDR3aa
-,TRBJ2-1,TRBV28,-,TGTGCCAGCAGTTTAGACCAGGAGGGGAGGAATGAGCAGTTCTTC,CASSLDQEGRNEQFF
TRBD1,TRBJ2-1,TRBV5-5,-,TGTGCCAGCAGCCTGGACGGGACAGAGTACAATGAGCAGTTCTTC,CASSLDGTEYNEQFF
-,TRBJ2-5,TRBV27,-,TGTGCCAGCAGTCAGAAGTCAGCCTCGAGGGAGACCCAGTACTTC,CASSQKSASRETQYF
-,TRBJ1-1,TRBV5-1,-,TGCGCCAGCAGCTTGGTTGGGGCATTAGAGACTGAAGCTTTCTTT,CASSLVGALETEAFF
-,TRBJ2-3,TRBV9,-,TGTGCCAGCAACGTAGCTAGGAGCACAGATACGCAGTATTTT,CASNVARSTDTQYF
TRBD2,TRBJ2-1,TRBV7-2,-,TGTGCCAGCAGCGGCCGACTAGCGGGAGTTAGGGATGAGCAGTTCTTC,CASSGRLAGVRDEQFF
TRBD2,TRBJ2-1,TRBV7-2,-,TGTGCCAGCAGCTTAGGGCCTGGGCTAGCGGGAGGAAATGAGCAGTTCTTC,CASSLGPGLAGGNEQFF
-,TRBJ2-1,TRBV27,few,TGTGCCAGCAGTCCGGAAACACGCCGGAGGTCCGGGGGGCAGTTCTTC,CASSPETRRRSGGQFF
-,TRBJ2-3,TRBV13,-,TGTGCCAGCAGCTTATCCAGAATTTTCACAGATACGCAGTATTTT,CASSLSRIFTDTQYF
-,TRBJ2-3,TRBV27,-,TGTGCCAGCAGTTTTGGGGCGGCCCGCACAGATACGCAGTATTTT,CASSFGAARTDTQYF
-,TRBJ2-1,TRBV2,-,TGTGCCAGCAGTGGGTCGCGAGGGGGCTCCTACAATGAGCAGTTCTTC,CASSGSRGGSYNEQFF
-,TRBJ1-1,TRBV3-1/TRBV3-2,-,TGTGCCAGCAGCCCCCCCAGGGGCCTGGGCGGTGAAGCTTTCTTT,CASSPPRGLGGEAFF
-,TRBJ2-7,TRBV6-2/TRBV6-3,-,TGTGCCAGCAGTTACCCCGGCCTCACGTTTGTCGAGCAGTACTTC,CASSYPGLTFVEQYF
-,TRBJ2-7,TRBV27,few,TGTGCCAGCAGTCAAAGACAGTCCTACGAGCAGTACTTC,CASSQRQSYEQYF
-,TRBJ2-5,TRBV9,-,TGTGCCAGCAGCACCCTTCCGACAGGACAAGAGACCCAGTACTTC,CASSTLPTGQETQYF
-,TRBJ1-1,TRBV18,-,TGTGCCAGCTCCACCGGGACAATGAACACTGAAGCTTTCTTT,CASSTGTMNTEAFF
TRBD1,TRBJ1-5,TRBV10-2,-,TGCGCCAGCAGTGAGACAGGGGAGAATCAGCCCCAGCATTTT,CASSETGENQPQHF
-,TRBJ2-7,TRBV28,-,TGTGCCAGCAGTTTGAGGACAGCCTACGAGCAGTACTTC,CASSLRTAYEQYF
-,TRBJ1-1,TRBV6-2/TRBV6-3,-,TGTGCCAGCAGCCTTATGACGGCGACTGAAGCTTTCTTT,CASSLMTATEAFF
-,TRBJ1-2,TRBV6-5,-,TGTGCCAGCAGTTACACAGTGGATAACTATGGCTACACCTTC,CASSYTVDNYGYTF
-,TRBJ1-5,TRBV4-1,-,TGCGCCAGCAGCCAAGTCACAGCAACTCAGCCCCAGCATTTT,CASSQVTATQPQHF
-,TRBJ2-2,TRBV12-5,few,TGTGCTAGTGGTTTGGGGGTTTCCGGGGAGCTGTTTTTT,CASGLGVSGELFF
TRBD2,TRBJ2-3,TRBV18,-,TGTGCCAGCGGACCGATGGGAGGGGATACAGATACGCAGTATTTT,CASGPMGGDTDTQYF
-,TRBJ1-5,TRBV5-6,-,TGTGCCAGCAGCTTGACGTCTTATAGCAATCAGCCCCAGCATTTT,CASSLTSYSNQPQHF
-,TRBJ2-7,TRBV28,-,TGTGCCAGCAGTTTATTAGCTTCGGAGCAGTACTTC,CASSLLASEQYF
-,TRBJ1-5,TRBV6-5,-,TGTGCCAGCAGTTACCCTGAGACAAGGATGAATCAGCCCCAGCATTTT,CASSYPETRMNQPQHF
TRBD1,TRBJ1-6,TRBV11-2,-,TGTGCCAGCAGACAGGGGGTTTCACCCCTCCACTTT,CASRQGVSPLHF
-,TRBJ2-5,TRBV5-5,-,TGTGCCAGCAGCTCGACAGGCCCTTCGGAGACCCAGTACTTC,CASSSTGPSETQYF
TRBD1,TRBJ2-7,TRBV11-2,few,TGTGCCAGCAGCCTGGGCGGGACAGGGTTTGAGCAGTACTTC,CASSLGGTGFEQYF
-,TRBJ2-3,TRBV30,-,TGTGCCTGGAGTTCTCAGGCCACAGATACGCAGTATTTT,CAWSSQATDTQYF
-,TRBJ1-1,TRBV12-3/TRBV12-4,-,TGTGCCAGCAGTTTAACAAACGAAGCTTTCTTT,CASSLTNEAFF
TRBD2,TRBJ2-1,TRBV11-3,once,TGTGCCAGCAGCTTAGGAGCGGGAGACGGTAATGAGCAGTTCTTC,CASSLGAGDGNEQFF
TRBD1,TRBJ1-2,TRBV18,once,TGTGCCAGCTCCCCTACAAACCCCTTTGACAGGGATCACTATGGCTACACCTTC,CASSPTNPFDRDHYGYTF
-,TRBJ2-7,TRBV10-3,-,TGTGCCATCAGCCCTCTGCCAACAGGCAGGAAATGCAACTTC,CAISPLPTGRKCNF
-,TRBJ1-4,TRBV5-8,-,TGTGCCAGCAGCTTGGCCGACGGTTACGCAACTAATGAAAAACTGTTTTTT,CASSLADGYATNEKLFF
-,TRBJ2-7,TRBV18,-,TGTGCCAGCTCACACGAGGGACGTCCTAAGGAGCAGTACTTC,CASSHEGRPKEQYF
TRBD1,TRBJ1-2,TRBV9,-,TGTGCCAGCAGCGAAACAAACAGGGGGTATGGCTACACCTTC,CASSETNRGYGYTF
-,TRBJ1-6,TRBV5-1,few,TGCGCCAGCAGCTCCGGGACGGCTTATAATTCACCCCTCCACTTT,CASSSGTAYNSPLHF
-,TRBJ1-3,TRBV10-1,-,TGCGCCAGCAGTGTTTCAGCAGGGGTTGGAAACACCATATATTTT,CASSVSAGVGNTIYF
-,TRBJ2-1,TRBV10-1,-,TGCGCCAGCAGTGGGCTAGGGGGAAATGAGCAGTTCTTC,CASSGLGGNEQFF
TRBD1,TRBJ2-7,TRBV7-9,-,TGTGCCAGCAGCTTAGGGACAGGGGGCTTCCACGAGCAGTACTTC,CASSLGTGGFHEQYF
-,TRBJ1-1,TRBV19,once,TGTGCCAGTAGTAAACATCTGAACACTGAAGCTTTCTTT,CASSKHLNTEAFF
-,TRBJ1-1,TRBV15,-,TGTGCCACCAGCAGAGATTGGGGACGCACTGAAGCTTTCTTT,CATSRDWGRTEAFF
-,TRBJ2-5,TRBV30,-,TGTGCCTGGAGTGTAGGTGCGCAAGAGACCCAGTACTTC,CAWSVGAQETQYF
-,TRBJ2-3,TRBV27,-,TGTGCCAGCATAAGTCATTTAGATACGCAGTATTTT,CASISHLDTQYF
-,TRBJ1-3,TRBV11-2,-,TGTGCCAGCAGCTTAACCAGGGAGGATGGAAACACCATATATTTT,CASSLTREDGNTIYF
-,TRBJ2-5,TRBV7-9,-,TGTGCCAGCAGCTGGGCTATGGGCATTGCAGGAGAGACCCAGTACTTC,CASSWAMGIAGETQYF
TRBD2,TRBJ2-7,TRBV28,once,TGTGCCAGCAGTTTAGGAAGCGGGAGTCGGTACGAGCAGTACTTC,CASSLGSGSRYEQYF
-,TRBJ2-2,TRBV5-1,-,TGCGCCAGCAGCTTGGAGGCAGGGGCCGGCACCGGGGAGCTGTTTTTT,CASSLEAGAGTGELFF